This T cell receptor (beta chain) was identified during a study of shared clonotypes between healthy human individuals. Using immunoSEQ multiplex PCR, the repertoire was profiled, and TCRdb retains in-frame clones only, with some absent. The profile shows about 2.4 million clones, approximately 93% of them singletons. The CDR3 totals 15 residues. Germline V gives CDR1 LNHDA, CDR2 SQIVND (reference sequence). Trimming took off 2 bases at V and 2 bases at J, with 10 bases between the two ends. Sequenced input: naive CD4+ T cells from PBMCs. As for subset: CD45RA+ positively selected. This chain links TRBV19 with TRBJ1-3; a weak D match, TRBD1 (5 bases). The receptor's source is a man younger than 35 in good health. Some clones in this sample may be carry-over from other donors' samples. CDR3 coding DNA: TGTGCCAGTAGTATAAGCCCAGGGCCTGGAAACACCATATATTTT. Amino acids: CASSISPGPGNTIYF.